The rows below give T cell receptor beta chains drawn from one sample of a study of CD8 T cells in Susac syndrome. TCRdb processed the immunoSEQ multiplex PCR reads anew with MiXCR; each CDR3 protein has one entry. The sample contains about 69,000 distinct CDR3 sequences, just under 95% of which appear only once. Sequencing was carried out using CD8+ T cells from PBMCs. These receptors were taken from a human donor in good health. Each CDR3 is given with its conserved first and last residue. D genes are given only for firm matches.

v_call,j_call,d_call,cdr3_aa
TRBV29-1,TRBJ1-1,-,CSVEDSFSHEAFF
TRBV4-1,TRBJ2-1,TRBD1,CASSQPWTGTYNEQFF
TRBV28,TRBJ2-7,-,CASTLRASIEQYF
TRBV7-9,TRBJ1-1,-,CASSFGQTEAFF
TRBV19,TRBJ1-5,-,CASSMSGYSNQPQHF
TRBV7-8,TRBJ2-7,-,CASSLGSGGGYEQYF
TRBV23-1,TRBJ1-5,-,CASSQSRLGGESNQPQHF
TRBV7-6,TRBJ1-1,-,CASKPGLNTEAFF
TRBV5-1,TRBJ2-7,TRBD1,CASSVTGTGGYEQYF
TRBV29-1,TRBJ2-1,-,CSVKTDFSYNEQFF
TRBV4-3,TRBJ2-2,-,CASSQGGPGTGELFF
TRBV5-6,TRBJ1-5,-,CASSLLGLSNQPQHF
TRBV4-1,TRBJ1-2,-,CASSQDRVSYGYTF
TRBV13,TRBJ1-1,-,CASSPTQGNTEAFF
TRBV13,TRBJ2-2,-,CASSLMGLSTGELFF
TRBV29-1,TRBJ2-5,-,CSVEGVREAGYQETQYF
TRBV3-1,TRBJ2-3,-,CASSQDAEPTDTQYF
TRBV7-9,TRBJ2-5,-,CATQDGVVETQYF
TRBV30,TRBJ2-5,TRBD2,CALSGAETQYF
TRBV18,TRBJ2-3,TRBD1,CASSPDRGDTQYF
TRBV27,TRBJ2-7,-,CASSLSSTSSYEQYF
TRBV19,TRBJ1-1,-,CASSPYGGTEAFF
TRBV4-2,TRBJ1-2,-,CASSQELNDGYTF
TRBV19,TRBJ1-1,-,CASSMGNTEAFF
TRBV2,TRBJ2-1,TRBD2,CASRAGLAGQNEQFF
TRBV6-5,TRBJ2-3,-,CASTRAFGGTDTQYF
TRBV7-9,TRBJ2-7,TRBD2,CASSHKRGPSSYEQYF
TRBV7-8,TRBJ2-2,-,CASSLSSRAGELFF
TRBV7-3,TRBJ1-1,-,CASSLSPAGANTEAFF
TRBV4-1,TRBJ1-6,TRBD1,CASSQDSGTDNFHF
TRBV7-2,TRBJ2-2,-,CASSLMNTGELFF
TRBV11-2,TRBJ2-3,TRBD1,CASSSTGADTQYF
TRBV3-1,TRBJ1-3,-,CASSPEDQPIGNTIYF
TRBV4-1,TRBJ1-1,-,CASSQEAGRDEAFF
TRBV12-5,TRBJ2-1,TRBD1,CASMGTGTIYNEQFF
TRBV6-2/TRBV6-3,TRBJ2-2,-,CASSYGSEGGELFF
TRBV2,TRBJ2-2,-,CASSQGRTNTGELFF
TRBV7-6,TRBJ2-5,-,CASSLGGDGLGETQYF
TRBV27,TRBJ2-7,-,CASSLFWGDPEQYF
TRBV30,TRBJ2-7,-,CAWSDNEQYF
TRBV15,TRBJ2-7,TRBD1,CATSSGLLGQDSYEQYF
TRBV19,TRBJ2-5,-,CASSPMVDETQYF
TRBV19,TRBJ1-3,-,CASSIEAGNTIYF
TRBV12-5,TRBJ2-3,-,CASGGQFNTDTQYF
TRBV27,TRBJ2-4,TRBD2,CASSPRGGLAKNIQYF
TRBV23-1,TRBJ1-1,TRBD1,CASRQLQGRGAEAFF